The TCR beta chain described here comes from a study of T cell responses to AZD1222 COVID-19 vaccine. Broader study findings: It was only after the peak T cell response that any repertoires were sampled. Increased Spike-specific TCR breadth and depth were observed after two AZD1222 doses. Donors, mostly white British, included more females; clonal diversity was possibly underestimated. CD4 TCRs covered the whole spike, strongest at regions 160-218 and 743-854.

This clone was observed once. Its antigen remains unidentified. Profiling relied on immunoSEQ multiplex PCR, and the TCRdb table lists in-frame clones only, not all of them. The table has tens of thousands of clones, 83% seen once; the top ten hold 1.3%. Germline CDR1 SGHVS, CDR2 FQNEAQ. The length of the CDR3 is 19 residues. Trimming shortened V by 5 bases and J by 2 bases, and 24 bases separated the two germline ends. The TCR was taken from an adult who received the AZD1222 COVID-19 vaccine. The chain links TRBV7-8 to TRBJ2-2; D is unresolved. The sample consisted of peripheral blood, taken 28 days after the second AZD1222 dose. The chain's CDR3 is CASSQIMTRFTINTGELFF. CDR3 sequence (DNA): TGTGCCAGCAGCCAGATTATGACCCGATTCACTATTAACACCGGGGAGCTGTTTTTT.